This T cell receptor beta chain was captured in a study of T cell changes during pregnancy in multiple sclerosis. This clone was seen a single time. Profiling relied on immunoSEQ multiplex PCR, and the TCRdb table lists in-frame clones only, not all of them. Here the sample spans around 100,000 clones, 80% to 95% being singletons. This CDR3 contains 14 residues. Deletions cut 3 bases from V and 3 bases from J, with 9 bases between. From germline, CDR1 is SGDLS and CDR2 YYNGEE. V gene TRBV9 combines with J gene TRBJ2-2, with a weak D call TRBD2 (6 bases). This TCR derives from a female donor with multiple sclerosis, enrolled in a pregnancy study. The source material was peripheral blood, sampled after pregnancy. In nucleotides, the CDR3 is TGTGCCAGCAGCGAATGGGGGGACACCGGGGAGCTGTTTTTT. Translating gives CASSEWGDTGELFF.